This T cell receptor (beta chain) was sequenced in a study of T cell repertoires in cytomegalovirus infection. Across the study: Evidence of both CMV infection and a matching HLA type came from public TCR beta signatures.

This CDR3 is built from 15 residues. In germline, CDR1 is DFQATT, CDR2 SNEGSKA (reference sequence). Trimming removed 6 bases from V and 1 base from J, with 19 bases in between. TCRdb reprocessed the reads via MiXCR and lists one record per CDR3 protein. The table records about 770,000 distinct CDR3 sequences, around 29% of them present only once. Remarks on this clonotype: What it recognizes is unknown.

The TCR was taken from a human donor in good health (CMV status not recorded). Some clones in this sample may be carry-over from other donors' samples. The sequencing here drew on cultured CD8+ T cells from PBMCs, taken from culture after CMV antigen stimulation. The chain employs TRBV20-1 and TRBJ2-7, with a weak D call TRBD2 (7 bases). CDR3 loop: CSAEGGGQGSYEQYF. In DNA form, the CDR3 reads TGCAGTGCCGAGGGAGGGGGGCAGGGGTCCTACGAGCAGTACTTC.